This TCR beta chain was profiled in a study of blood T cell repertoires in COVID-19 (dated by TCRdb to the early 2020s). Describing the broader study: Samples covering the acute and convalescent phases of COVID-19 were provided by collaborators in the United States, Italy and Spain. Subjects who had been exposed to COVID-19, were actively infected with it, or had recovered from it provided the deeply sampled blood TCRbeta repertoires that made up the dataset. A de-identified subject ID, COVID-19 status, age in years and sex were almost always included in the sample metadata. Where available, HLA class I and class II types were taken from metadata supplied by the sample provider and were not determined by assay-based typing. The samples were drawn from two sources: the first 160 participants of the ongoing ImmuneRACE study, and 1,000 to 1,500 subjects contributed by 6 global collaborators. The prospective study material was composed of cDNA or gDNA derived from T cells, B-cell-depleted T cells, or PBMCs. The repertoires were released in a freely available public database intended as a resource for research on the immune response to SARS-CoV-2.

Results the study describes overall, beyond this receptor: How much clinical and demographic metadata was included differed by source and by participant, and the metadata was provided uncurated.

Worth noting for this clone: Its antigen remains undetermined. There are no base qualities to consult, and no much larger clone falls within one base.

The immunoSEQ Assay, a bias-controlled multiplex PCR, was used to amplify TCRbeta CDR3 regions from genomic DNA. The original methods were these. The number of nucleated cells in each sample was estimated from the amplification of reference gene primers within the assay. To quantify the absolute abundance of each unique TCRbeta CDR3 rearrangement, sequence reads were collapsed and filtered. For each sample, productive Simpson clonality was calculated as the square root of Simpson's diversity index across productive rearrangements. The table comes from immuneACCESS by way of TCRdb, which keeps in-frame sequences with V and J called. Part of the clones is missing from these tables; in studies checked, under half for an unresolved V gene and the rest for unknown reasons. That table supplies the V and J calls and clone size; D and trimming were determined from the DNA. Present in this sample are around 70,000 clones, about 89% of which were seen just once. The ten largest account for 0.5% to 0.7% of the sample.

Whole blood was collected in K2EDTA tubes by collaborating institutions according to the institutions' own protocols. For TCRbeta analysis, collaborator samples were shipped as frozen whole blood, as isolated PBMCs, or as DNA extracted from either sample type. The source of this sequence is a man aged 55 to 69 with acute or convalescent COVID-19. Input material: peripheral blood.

The nucleotide sequence is TGTGCCACGGCAAGCGGGGGAGAATACAATGAGCAGTTCTTC. Translated, it reads CATASGGEYNEQFF. The chain is encoded by TRBV10-3 joined to TRBJ2-1, with 8 bases aligning to TRBD2. The CDR3 covers 14 residues, taking in both the cysteine and the phenylalanine. Of all the DNA, just the CDR3 is kept, 42 bases in frame from base 1. Trimming removed 10 bases from V and 4 bases from J; the gene matches leave 9 bases unexplained. The germline V gene sets CDR1 to ENHRY and CDR2 to SYGVKD.